This TCR beta chain was documented in a study of blood T cells in healthy people across ages. The study's findings and limits: Roughly linear declines in TCR beta diversity per million T cells occurred with age.

Peripheral blood from each donor was collected in a volume of approximately 10 milliliters. Deletions cut 0 bases from V and 4 bases from J, with 13 bases between. Germline V lookup: CDR1 SGHRS, CDR2 YFSETQ. The length of the CDR3 is 15 residues. Next came a second PCR, run for about 7 to 11 cycles, which used a sample-barcoded 5' primer along with a J-beta primer mix. Each of the cDNA molecules was tagged by a template-switch adaptor with 12 random nucleotides. TCRdb re-analysed the 5' RACE reads in MiXCR, keeping a single row per CDR3 protein. The sample carries roughly 790,000 distinct CDR3 sequences, roughly 45% recorded once. A note on this clonotype: Its antigen is undetermined.

The chain joins TRBV5-1 to TRBJ1-1, with D possibly being TRBD1 (5 bases). The sample comprised blood. The TCR was taken from a woman in her sixties or seventies in good health. The CDR3 here is CASSLAEFRGTEAFF. The CDR3 nucleotides read TGCGCCAGCAGCTTGGCCGAGTTTAGGGGCACTGAAGCTTTCTTT.